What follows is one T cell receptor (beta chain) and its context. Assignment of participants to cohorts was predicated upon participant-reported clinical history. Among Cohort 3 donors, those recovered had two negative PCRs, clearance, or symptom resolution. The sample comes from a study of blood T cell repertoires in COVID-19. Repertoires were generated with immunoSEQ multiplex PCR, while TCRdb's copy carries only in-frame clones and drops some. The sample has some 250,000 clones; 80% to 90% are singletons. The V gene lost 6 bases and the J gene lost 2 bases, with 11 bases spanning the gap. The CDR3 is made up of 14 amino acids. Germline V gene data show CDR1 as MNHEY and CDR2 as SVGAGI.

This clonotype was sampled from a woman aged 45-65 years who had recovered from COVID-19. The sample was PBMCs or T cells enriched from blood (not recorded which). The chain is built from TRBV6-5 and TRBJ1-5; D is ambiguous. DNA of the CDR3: TGTGCCAGCAGCAGACAATGGGGCAATCAGCCCCAGCATTTT. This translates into CASSRQWGNQPQHF.